This paragraph reports one T cell receptor (beta chain). The data stem from a study of blood T cell repertoires in COVID-19. In germline, CDR1 is SGHTS, CDR2 YDEGEE. V lost 4 bases and J 9 bases, leaving 16 bases between the germline ends. The CDR3 is 13 amino acids. TCRdb keeps only in-frame clones here, not all; method: immunoSEQ multiplex PCR. The sample has around 200,000 clones, 65% to 90% seen once. The sequenced sample was peripheral blood. The clonotype originates from a man aged 45 to 65 with acute or convalescent COVID-19. J is TRBJ1-1 and V is TRBV5-8, with D unresolved. The CDR3 DNA follows: TGTGCCAGCAGCCCCCAGCGGTGGGGAAAAGCTTTCTTT. Encoded protein: CASSPQRWGKAFF.